This T cell receptor beta chain was obtained from a study of T-cell reconstitution after alpha-beta-depleted transplantation in children. The study, taken as a whole, reports: Expanded graft clones, several hundred of them, were reportedly the source of alpha-beta T cells about two months after transplant. Diversity and T-cell counts at one year after transplant derived mostly from new T cells.

A library of TCRbeta sequences, prepared with unique molecular identifiers, was generated. Each CDR3 protein gets one entry after TCRdb re-called the PCR reads with MiXCR. The sample carries 65,000 to 85,000 distinct CDR3 sequences, approximately 10% recorded once. The CDR3 has 14 amino acids. Looked up from germline, CDR1 is SGHTA and CDR2 is FQGNSA. Trimming removed 5 bases at V and 5 bases at J, with 10 bases between. This clonotype was seen repeatedly, ten times or more. Its specificity is unknown. The chain couples TRBV7-2 to TRBJ1-6; the D gene is possibly TRBD1 (6 bases). The receptor comes from a boy aged 5 to 17 with acute myeloid leukemia, due to receive a stem cell transplant. The sequencing used PBMCs, collected before TCRalphabeta/CD19-depleted stem cell transplant. This CDR3 is CASSPGQHNSPLHF. The CDR3 region has the DNA TGTGCCAGCAGCCCAGGACAGCATAATTCACCCCTCCACTTT.